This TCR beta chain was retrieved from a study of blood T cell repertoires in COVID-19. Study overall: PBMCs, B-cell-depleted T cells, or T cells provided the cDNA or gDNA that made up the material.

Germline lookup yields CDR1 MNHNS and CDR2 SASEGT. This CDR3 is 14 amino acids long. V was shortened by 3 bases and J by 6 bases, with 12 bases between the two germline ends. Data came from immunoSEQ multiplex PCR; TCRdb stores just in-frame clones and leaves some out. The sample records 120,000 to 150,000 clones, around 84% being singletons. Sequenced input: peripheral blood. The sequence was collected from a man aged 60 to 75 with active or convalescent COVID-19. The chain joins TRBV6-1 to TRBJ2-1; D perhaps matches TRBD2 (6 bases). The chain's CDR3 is CASSDWRDGNEQFF. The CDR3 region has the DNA TGTGCCAGCAGTGATTGGCGGGACGGCAATGAGCAGTTCTTC.